The TCR beta chain under discussion was sequenced for a study of T cell changes during pregnancy in multiple sclerosis. Sequencing used immunoSEQ multiplex PCR; TCRdb keeps in-frame clones, though not all of them. The table shows approximately 100,000 clones, with 91% occurring only once. The CDR3 contains 17 residues. Trimming removed 3 bases from V and 1 base from J; junction bases left unmatched: 11. Looked up from germline, CDR1 is SEHNR and CDR2 is FQNEAQ (reference sequence). Sequencing was performed on peripheral blood, taken after pregnancy. The V call is TRBV7-9, the J call TRBJ2-5, with 7 bases fitting TRBD2. This sequence was found in a female donor with multiple sclerosis, enrolled in a pregnancy study. The CDR3, as DNA: TGTGCCAGCAGCTTTTCAGTTCGGGGACTATTCCAAGAGACCCAGTACTTC. As protein: CASSFSVRGLFQETQYF.